The 12 T cell receptor beta chains below all came from one sample that was sequenced in a study of CD8+ T cells in alopecia areata (dated by TCRdb to 2016 to 2019). Libraries were made using the immunoSEQ multiplex PCR assay. RNA was extracted from all samples and reverse transcribed into cDNA, which served as template for TCR sequencing. TCRdb limited this immuneACCESS table to in-frame rearrangements with V and J called. A share of clones is missing; checked studies link under half to unresolved V genes, and the rest is unexplained. Within this sample are about 110,000 clones, with around 59% of them counted one time only. The ten most abundant clones make up 20% to 25% of the sample. Material: CD8+ T cells sorted from blood. Receptors were obtained from a human donor in good health.

This clone was counted between two and nine times. The chain employs TRBV10-2 and TRBJ2-7, with 8 positions matching TRBD1. V lost 6 bases to trimming and J lost 2 bases; unmatched junction nucleotides: 0. Germline assignment: CDR1 WSHSY and CDR2 SAAADI. The CDR3 is 12 amino acids. The CDR3 spells CASRQGAYEQYF. CDR3 DNA sequence: TGCGCCAGCAGACAGGGGGCCTACGAGCAGTACTTC.

The rearrangement links TRBV5-1 to TRBJ1-2; TRBD1 matches at 7 bases. Germline CDR1 SGHRS, CDR2 YFSETQ. This CDR3 is built from 16 residues. V lost 2 bases to trimming and J lost 3 bases; unmatched junction nucleotides: 10. CDR3 amino acids: CASSLFPTGPHYGYTF. The CDR3 nucleotides read TGCGCCAGCAGCTTATTCCCGACAGGGCCCCACTATGGCTACACCTTC.

The chain uses TRBV2 and TRBJ2-3; D remains ambiguous. Trimming cost V 7 bases and J 0 bases, with 14 bases left between them. The germline V gene encodes CDR1 SNHLY and CDR2 FYNNEI. The CDR3 covers 15 residues. For the CDR3, the DNA is TGTGCCAGCAAAGTACCAGGCCAAAGCACAGATACGCAGTATTTT. It is translated as CASKVPGQSTDTQYF.

V and J are TRBV6-5 and TRBJ2-1; either TRBD1 or TRBD2 may fit D (6 bases each). V lost 8 bases and J lost 8, with 16 bases in between. The germline V gene has CDR1 MNHEY and CDR2 SVGAGI. The CDR3 spans 13 residues. CDR3 region: CASGWGAVDEQFF. For the CDR3, the DNA is TGTGCCAGCGGGTGGGGGGCCGTAGATGAGCAGTTCTTC.

The J gene is TRBJ2-7, the V gene TRBV29-1; D call uncertain. V was cut by 4 bases and J by 5 bases, with 12 bases left in between. The CDR3 contains 12 residues. Germline V lookup: CDR1 SQVTM, CDR2 ANQGSEA. The CDR3 bases are TGCAGCGTTGCAGGTGGTGCAGACGAGCAGTACTTC. Residues: CSVAGGADEQYF.

The J gene is TRBJ2-3, the V gene TRBV7-2; D might be TRBD1 (5 bases). This CDR3 spans 15 amino acids. CDR1 and CDR2 (germline): SGHTA, FQGNSA. The V end was cut by 8 bases, the J end by 4 bases, with 19 bases between. As DNA, the CDR3 is TGTGCCAGCTCCCTAGGGGCATCAGCATCAGATACGCAGTATTTT. Translating it yields CASSLGASASDTQYF.

Worth noting for this clone: At one of its ends the junction is not consistent with the germline gene, which may arise from a read error. The chain carries TRBV4-1 and TRBJ2-5, with TRBD2 matching over 13 bases. The CDR3 has 16 residues. The germline CDR1 and CDR2 sequences are MGHRA and YSYEKL. Written as DNA, the CDR3 is TGTGCCAGCAGCCAGCTAGGACTAGCGGGGGAAGAGACCCAGTACTTC. The encoded protein is CASSQLGLAGEETQYF.

The chain uses TRBV2 and TRBJ2-1; 8 bases are shared with TRBD2. Germline CDR1 and CDR2: SNHLY and FYNNEI. The CDR3 contains 12 residues. J lost 6 bases, V lost 10 bases, and 5 bases had no gene match. CDR3 loop: CATLAGVNEQFF. For the CDR3, the DNA is TGTGCCACCCTAGCGGGTGTCAATGAGCAGTTCTTC. The variable domain in full, with the rest retrieved from reference TRBV2 and TRBJ2-1, is EPEVTQTPSHQVTQMGQEVILRCVPISNHLYFYWYRQILGQKVEFLVSFYNNEISEKSEIFDDQFSVERPDGSNFTLKIRSTKLEDSAMYFCATLAGVNEQFFGPGTRLTVL.

The chain links TRBV6-5 to TRBJ2-1; weak D call: TRBD1 (5 bases). V gave up 3 bases and J gave up 3 bases, with 9 bases separating them. The CDR3 consists of 14 residues. Germline CDR1 reads MNHEY; CDR2 reads SVGAGI. DNA for the CDR3: TGTGCCAGCAGTTATGGAGACAGCTACAATGAGCAGTTCTTC. The encoded protein is CASSYGDSYNEQFF.

Only a few counts were recorded for this clone. The CDR3 region is CASTTRLAGNTGELFF. The CDR3, as DNA: TGCGCCAGCACCACAAGACTAGCGGGGAACACCGGGGAGCTGTTTTTT. The chain has TRBV5-1 and TRBJ2-2; 10 nucleotides line up with TRBD2. The CDR3 spans 16 residues. The junction had 6 bases not matched to a gene; V was cut back by 6 bases and J by 1 base. Germline V gene lookup returns CDR1 SGHRS and CDR2 YFSETQ. Complete variable domain (other parts from reference TRBV5-1 and TRBJ2-2): KAGVTQTPRYLIKTRGQQVTLSCSPISGHRSVSWYQQTPGQGLQFLFEYFSETQRNKGNFPGRFSGRQFSNSRSEMNVSTLELGDSALYLCASTTRLAGNTGELFFGEGSRLTVL.

Worth noting for this clone: A read error may account for a junction end that differs from germline. The chain is built from TRBV7-7 and TRBJ2-1, with 15 bases aligning to TRBD2. The CDR3 contains 15 residues. Germline V CDR1 and CDR2: SSHAT, FNYEAQ (reference sequence). CDR3 bases: TGTGCTAGCAGCCCGGGACTAGCGGGGGGAAATGAGCAGTTCTTC. Its translation is CASSPGLAGGNEQFF.

This sequence joins TRBV6-5 and TRBJ2-1; a possible D gene is TRBD2 (6 bases). Between the trimmed V and J ends, which lost 6 bases and 3 bases, there was a span of 12 bases. CDR1 is MNHEY, CDR2 SVGAGI, per germline. This CDR3 has 14 residues. The CDR3, as DNA: TGTGCCAGCAGCCTGCTGCGGGGCTACAATGAGCAGTTCTTC. It is translated as CASSLLRGYNEQFF.